Listed here is a single T cell receptor (beta chain). Its antigen is still unknown. Germline V lookup: CDR1 LNHDA, CDR2 SQIVND (reference sequence). The CDR3 runs 13 residues. Here immunoSEQ multiplex PCR was the method, and the copy in TCRdb shows in-frame clones only, minus some. The sample holds 90,000 to 120,000 clones, 87% seen once. The record originates from a study of graft-versus-host responses after intestinal transplantation. Study at large: Recipients underwent multivisceral, liver-intestinal, or isolated intestinal transplants. Recipients uniformly received anti-thymocyte globulin induction, followed by tacrolimus and steroids for roughly 3 years.

Study findings and constraints: Peak GvH clone levels in circulation were associated with early post-transplant HvG declines.

The chain combines TRBV19 with TRBJ2-5, with 10 nucleotides matching TRBD1. TRBJ2-7 matches the DNA end more closely, so the J call is doubtful. The clonotype comes from a human donor who was the organ donor for an intestinal transplant. Sequenced material: unstimulated CD4+ T cells sorted from spleen or lymph node cells, taken before transplant. In DNA form, the CDR3 reads TGTGCCAGTAGCGACAGGGGGCCCTACGAGCAGTACTTC. This sequence encodes CASSDRGPYEQYF.